A single sample gave rise to the 17 T cell receptor beta chains below, sequenced in a study of circulating and synovial CD4+ cells in juvenile arthritis. Produced via immunoSEQ multiplex PCR; TCRdb's table is partial and in-frame only. The sample consists of fewer than 35,000 clones, about 93% of them appearing once. The sequencing input was CD4+ T cells from blood. The receptors derive from a human donor with juvenile idiopathic arthritis.

V gene TRBV27 combines with J gene TRBJ2-7; D gene unclear. The CDR3 loop spans 12 amino acids. Per germline, CDR1 MNHEY and CDR2 SMNVEV (reference sequence). V was cut by 5 bases and J by 1 base, with 6 bases left in between. The CDR3 reads CASSLLSYEQYF. CDR3 DNA: TGTGCCAGCAGTCTCCTGTCCTACGAGCAGTACTTC.

This chain joins TRBV7-9 and TRBJ2-6, with D tentatively TRBD1 (6 bases). This CDR3 spans 16 amino acids. Germline-derived CDR1 and CDR2 are SEHNR and FQNEAQ (reference sequence). V dropped 3 bases and J dropped 3 bases, with 12 bases sitting between them. The DNA for the CDR3 is TGTGCCAGCAGCTTCTTAAGGGGGTATGGGGCCAACGTCCTGACTTTC. Translated: CASSFLRGYGANVLTF.

The gene calls are TRBV7-2 and TRBJ2-3, with no clear D. Germline V lookup: CDR1 SGHTA, CDR2 FQGNSA. CDR3 length equals 13 residues. V was pared by 5 bases and J by 6 bases, with 12 bases between. In nucleotides, the CDR3 is TGTGCCAGCAGCCGCGTGATCCCGGATACGCAGTATTTT. This sequence encodes CASSRVIPDTQYF.

This chain joins TRBV18 and TRBJ1-5, with D possibly being TRBD1 (6 bases). Deletions cut 2 bases from V and 7 bases from J, with 12 bases between. Germline V gives CDR1 KGHSH, CDR2 LQKENI. The CDR3 sequence is 14 residues long. This chain's CDR3 is CASSPREGGQPQHF. In nucleotides, the CDR3 is TGTGCCAGCTCACCAAGAGAGGGGGGGCAGCCCCAGCATTTT.

This clone was picked up one time. V usage is TRBV10-3 and J usage is TRBJ2-7; TRBD2 might be the D (7 bases). The V gene's germline CDR1 is ENHRY and CDR2 SYGVKD. V lost 6 bases, J lost 4 bases, and 22 bases lay in between. This CDR3 comprises 16 residues. The CDR3 loop reads CAIRGGTSDMGYEQYF. DNA of the CDR3: TGTGCCATCAGGGGGGGGACATCCGACATGGGGTACGAGCAGTACTTC.

This chain uses TRBV2 with TRBJ2-2; 11 bases line up with TRBD2. V shed 8 bases, J shed 4 bases, and the junction held 6 bases outside the gene matches. CDR3 length: 15 residues. Looked up from germline, CDR1 is SNHLY and CDR2 is FYNNEI. CDR3 protein: CASALSGRVTGELFF. The CDR3 DNA sequence: TGTGCCAGCGCCCTTAGCGGGAGGGTCACCGGGGAGCTGTTTTTT.

The gene calls are TRBV6-5 and TRBJ2-3, with TRBD2 identical over 8 bases. V dropped 0 bases and J dropped 4; count of bases not matched to a gene: 6. This CDR3 is 16 amino acids long. In germline, CDR1 is MNHEY, CDR2 SVGAGI. CDR3 sequence (DNA): TGTGCCAGCAGTTACTCCGGGGGGGTGAGGCCAGATACGCAGTATTTT. This translates into CASSYSGGVRPDTQYF.

V and J are TRBV11-2 and TRBJ2-1; the D gene is possibly TRBD2 (6 bases). The CDR3 extends over 12 amino acids. The germline CDR1 and CDR2 sequences are SGHAT and FQNNGV. V lost 1 base and J lost 9, with 7 bases in between. For the CDR3, the DNA is TGTGCCAGCAGCTTAGGGAGGGGTGAGCAGTTCTTC. This sequence encodes CASSLGRGEQFF. Full variable domain (rest looked up from reference TRBV11-2 and TRBJ2-1): EAGVAQSPRYKIIEKRQSVAFWCNPISGHATLYWYQQILGQGPKLLIQFQNNGVVDDSQLPKDRFSAERLKGVDSTLKIQPAKLEDSAVYLCASSLGRGEQFFGPGTRLTVL.

The V and J genes are TRBV5-4 and TRBJ1-4; 7 bases map to TRBD1. This CDR3 has 14 residues. CDR1 and CDR2 from the germline V gene are SGHNT and YYREEE (reference sequence). J lost 8 bases, V lost 4 bases, and 8 bases had no gene match. This CDR3 is CASSRDRVDEKLFF. CDR3 bases: TGTGCCAGCAGCCGTGACAGGGTGGACGAAAAACTGTTTTTT. Using reference TRBV5-4 and TRBJ1-4 for the parts outside the CDR3, the full variable domain is ETGVTQSPTHLIKTRGQQVTLRCSSQSGHNTVSWYQQALGQGPQFIFQYYREEENGRGNFPPRFSGLQFPNYSSELNVNALELDDSALYLCASSRDRVDEKLFFGSGTQLSVL.

The chain has TRBV10-2 and TRBJ2-3, with 7 positions matching TRBD2. There are 14 residues in the CDR3. Per the germline V gene, CDR1 is WSHSY and CDR2 is SAAADI. Trimming took 4 bases from V and 2 from J; bases not matched to a gene: 3. CDR3 in amino acids: CASSGGGTTDTQYF. CDR3 coding DNA: TGCGCCAGCAGTGGGGGAGGGACCACAGATACGCAGTATTTT.

The gene calls are TRBV5-4 and TRBJ1-1, with D maybe TRBD1 (6 bases). V lost 4 bases and J lost 2, with 18 bases in between. Germline loops: CDR1 SGHNT, CDR2 YYREEE (reference sequence). The CDR3 covers 16 residues. CDR3 in amino acids: CASSSRTGSPNTEAFF. The CDR3 bases are TGTGCCAGCAGCAGCCGTACAGGGTCTCCAAACACTGAAGCTTTCTTT.

This chain connects TRBV6-1 to TRBJ2-2; TRBD1 matches at 8 bases. Germline CDR1 is MNHNS and CDR2 is SASEGT. V shed 6 bases, J shed 2 bases, and the junction held 5 bases outside the gene matches. The CDR3 loop spans 15 amino acids. Written as DNA, the CDR3 is TGTGCCAGCAGGGAGGGACAGGCCAACACCGGGGAGCTGTTTTTT. This codes for CASREGQANTGELFF.

The count of this clone is one. This chain uses TRBV7-9 with TRBJ1-5, with D perhaps matching TRBD1 (6 bases). The CDR3 totals 14 residues. CDR1 and CDR2 from the germline V gene are SEHNR and FQNEAQ (reference sequence). Trimming took off 0 bases at V and 4 bases at J, with 7 bases between the two ends. As DNA, the CDR3 is TGTGCCAGCAGCTTAGCCACAGGGAATCAGCCCCAGCATTTT. It encodes CASSLATGNQPQHF.

This chain connects TRBV19 to TRBJ2-3; TRBD2 matches 12 bases. The length of the CDR3 is 18 residues. Germline CDR1 and CDR2: LNHDA and SQIVND (reference sequence). V lost 5 bases, J lost 2 bases, and 11 bases stayed unmatched. The CDR3 loop is CASSPRTSGIHITDTQYF. CDR3 in DNA: TGTGCCAGTAGTCCTCGGACTAGCGGGATCCATATCACAGATACGCAGTATTTT.

The chain combines TRBV5-6 with TRBJ1-2; 7 bases are shared with TRBD1. V was clipped by 2 bases and J by 3 bases; unmatched bases: 4. Germline assignment: CDR1 SGHDT and CDR2 YYEEEE. The CDR3 consists of 14 residues. The CDR3 is CASSFNGQDYGYTF. DNA for the CDR3: TGTGCCAGCAGCTTTAACGGACAGGACTATGGCTACACCTTC.

The V gene is TRBV7-9, the J gene TRBJ1-1, with no clear D. Trimming cost V 5 bases and J 1 base, with 8 bases left between them. The CDR3 runs 13 residues. The germline gives CDR1 SEHNR, CDR2 FQNEAQ (reference sequence). The CDR3 DNA is TGTGCCAGCAGCCCCCGGGGGAACACTGAAGCTTTCTTT. Encoded protein: CASSPRGNTEAFF.

The CDR3 nucleotides are TGCGCCAGCAGCGTCGGACAGGGCTATGGCTACACCTTC. It is translated as CASSVGQGYGYTF. The chain uses TRBV5-1 and TRBJ1-2, with TRBD1 matching over 8 bases. CDR1 and CDR2 (germline): SGHRS, YFSETQ. CDR3 size: 13 residues. V lost 4 bases and J lost 4; bases outside the gene matches: 3.